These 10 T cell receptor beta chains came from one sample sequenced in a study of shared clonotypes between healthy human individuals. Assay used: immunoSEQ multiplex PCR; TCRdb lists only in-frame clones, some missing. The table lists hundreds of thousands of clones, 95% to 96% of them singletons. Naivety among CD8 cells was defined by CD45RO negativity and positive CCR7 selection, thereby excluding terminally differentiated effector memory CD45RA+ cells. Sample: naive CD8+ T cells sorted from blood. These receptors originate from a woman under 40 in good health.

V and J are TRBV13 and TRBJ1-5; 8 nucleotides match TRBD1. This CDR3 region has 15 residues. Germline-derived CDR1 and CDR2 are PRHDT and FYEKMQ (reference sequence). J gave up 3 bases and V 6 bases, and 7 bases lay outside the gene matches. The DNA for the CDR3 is TGTGCCAGCAGTTCAGGGGGCAGTACCAATCAGCCCCAGCATTTT. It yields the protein CASSSGGSTNQPQHF.

CDR3 sequence: CASSLGPQTYVAYEQYF. Written as DNA, the CDR3 is TGTGCCAGCAGCTTGGGGCCGCAGACCTACGTAGCCTACGAGCAGTACTTC. The V and J genes are TRBV5-6 and TRBJ2-7, with no clear D. Germline V gene sequence: CDR1 SGHDT, CDR2 YYEEEE. V gave up 0 bases and J gave up 2 bases, with 18 bases separating them. The CDR3 contains 17 residues. Based on the CDR3 plus reference TRBV5-6 and TRBJ2-7, the full variable domain is DAGVTQSPTHLIKTRGQQVTLRCSPKSGHDTVSWYQQALGQGPQFIFQYYEEEERQRGNFPDRFSGHQFPNYSSELNVNALLLGDSALYLCASSLGPQTYVAYEQYFGPGTRLTVT.

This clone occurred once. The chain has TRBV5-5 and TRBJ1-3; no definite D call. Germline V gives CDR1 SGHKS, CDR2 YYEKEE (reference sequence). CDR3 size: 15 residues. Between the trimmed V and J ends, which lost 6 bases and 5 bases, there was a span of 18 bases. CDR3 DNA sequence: TGTGCCAGCAAGAACGAGGGCATACTAAGAAACACCATATATTTT. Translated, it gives CASKNEGILRNTIYF.

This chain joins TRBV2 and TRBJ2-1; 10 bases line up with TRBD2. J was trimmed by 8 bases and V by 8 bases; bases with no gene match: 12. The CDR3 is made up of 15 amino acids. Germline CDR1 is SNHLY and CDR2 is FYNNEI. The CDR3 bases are TGTGCCAGCCTTAAGCGGGAGGGCCAAAAGGATGAGCAGTTCTTC. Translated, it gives CASLKREGQKDEQFF.

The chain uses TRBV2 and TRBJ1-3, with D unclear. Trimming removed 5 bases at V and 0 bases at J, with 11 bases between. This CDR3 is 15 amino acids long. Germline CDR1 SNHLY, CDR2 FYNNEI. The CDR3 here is CASSTRPSSGNTIYF. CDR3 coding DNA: TGTGCCAGCAGTACCCGACCGAGCTCTGGAAACACCATATATTTT.

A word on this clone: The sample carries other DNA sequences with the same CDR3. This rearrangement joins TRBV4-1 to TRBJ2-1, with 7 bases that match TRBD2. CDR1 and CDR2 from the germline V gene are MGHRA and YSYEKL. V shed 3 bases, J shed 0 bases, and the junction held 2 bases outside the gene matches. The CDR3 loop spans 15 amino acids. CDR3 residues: CASSQGGSSYNEQFF. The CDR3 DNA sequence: TGCGCCAGCAGCCAGGGCGGGAGCTCCTACAATGAGCAGTTCTTC.

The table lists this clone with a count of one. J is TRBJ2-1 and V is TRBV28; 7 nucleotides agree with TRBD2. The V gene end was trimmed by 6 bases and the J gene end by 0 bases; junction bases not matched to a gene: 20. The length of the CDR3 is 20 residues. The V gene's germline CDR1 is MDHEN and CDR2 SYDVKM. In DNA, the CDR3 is TGTGCCAGCAGCCCCAGGTTGGGCGGGAGACTCAAAAGCTCCTACAATGAGCAGTTCTTC. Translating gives CASSPRLGGRLKSSYNEQFF.

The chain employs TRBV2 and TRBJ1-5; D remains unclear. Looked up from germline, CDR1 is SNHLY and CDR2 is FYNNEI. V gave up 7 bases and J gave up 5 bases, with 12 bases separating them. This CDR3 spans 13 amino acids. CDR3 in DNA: TGTGCCAGCAACCAAGACACGGATCAGCCCCAGCATTTT. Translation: CASNQDTDQPQHF.

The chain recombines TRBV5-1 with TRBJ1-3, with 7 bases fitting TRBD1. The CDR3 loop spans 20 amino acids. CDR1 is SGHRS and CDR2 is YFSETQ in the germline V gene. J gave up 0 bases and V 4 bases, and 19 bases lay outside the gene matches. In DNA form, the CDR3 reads TGCGCCAGCAGCCCAAGACCAGGACAGGTAGTAATTGACTCTGGAAACACCATATATTTT. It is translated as CASSPRPGQVVIDSGNTIYF.

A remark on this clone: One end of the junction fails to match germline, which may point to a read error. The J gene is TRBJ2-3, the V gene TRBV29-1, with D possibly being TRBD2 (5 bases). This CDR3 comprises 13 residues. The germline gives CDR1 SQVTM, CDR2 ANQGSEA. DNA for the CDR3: TGCAGCGCTGAAATCGGGGAACCAGATACGCAGTATTTT. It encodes CSAEIGEPDTQYF.